The T cell receptor beta chain under discussion was sequenced for a study of STAT5B mutations in CD4+ large granular lymphocyte leukemia. Study summary: The CDR3 'QG' motif was associated with a particular HLA allele among healthy donors.

The survey-level immunoSEQ assay was used. Using immunoSEQ multiplex PCR, the repertoire was profiled, and TCRdb retains in-frame clones only, with some absent. The data show about 38,000 clones, with 85% seen just once and roughly 1.2% held by the top ten. Findings and limits, study-wide: CD4-sorted patient repertoires seemed more clonal than healthy CD4+ repertoires. Compared with healthy controls (2/35), patient top clones favored TRBV06 (8/27).

On this clone itself: Its specificity is not known.

The CDR3 covers 15 residues. V dropped 1 base and J dropped 2 bases, with 12 bases sitting between them. The germline CDR1 and CDR2 sequences are SEHNR and FQNEAQ (reference sequence). This sequence originates from a human donor in good health. The sample consisted of CD4+ T cells from blood buffy coats. The chain recombines TRBV7-9 with TRBJ2-7; D remains unclear. The CDR3 loop reads CASSLGPASPYEQYF. CDR3 in DNA: TGTGCCAGCAGCTTAGGGCCAGCCTCCCCCTACGAGCAGTACTTC.